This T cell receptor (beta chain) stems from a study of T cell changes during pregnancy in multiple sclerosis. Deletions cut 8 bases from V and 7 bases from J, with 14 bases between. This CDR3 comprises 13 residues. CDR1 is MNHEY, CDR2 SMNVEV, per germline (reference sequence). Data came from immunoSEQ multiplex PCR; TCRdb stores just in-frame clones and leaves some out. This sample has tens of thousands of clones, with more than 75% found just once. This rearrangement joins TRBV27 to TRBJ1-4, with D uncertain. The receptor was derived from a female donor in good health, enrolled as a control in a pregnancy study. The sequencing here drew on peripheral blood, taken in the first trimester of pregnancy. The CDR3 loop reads CASLPGGGEKLFF. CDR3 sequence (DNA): TGTGCCAGCCTCCCCGGTGGCGGTGAAAAACTGTTTTTT.